This TCR beta chain was observed in a study of T cells in Graves' hyperthyroidism and ophthalmopathy. Study background: Prior to any treatment, at the point of initial diagnosis, peripheral blood was collected.

Only one count was recorded for this clonotype. The CDR3 spans 14 residues. V was pared by 4 bases and J by 4 bases, with 5 bases of the junction left unmatched. Germline CDR1 and CDR2: DFQATT and SNEGSKA (reference sequence). Patients aged 18 to 65 had newly diagnosed hyperthyroidism that had lasted under 2 months. Out of approximately 10 ml of fresh peripheral blood came the PBMCs. RNA transcripts provided the source from which TCR beta CDR3 regions were amplified. The primer set for the first-round RT-PCR of the TCR CDR3 was HTBI. TCRdb re-called the multiplex PCR reads with MiXCR, one entry per CDR3 protein. The table includes 480,000 or so distinct CDR3 sequences, 13% to 15% detected once.

The sequence was collected from a woman aged 18-30 years with Graves' hyperthyroidism. The chain couples TRBV20-1 to TRBJ2-3; 10 positions agree with TRBD2. The sample comprised blood. The CDR3 DNA follows: TGCAGTGCTACAACTAGCGGGAACGCAGATACGCAGTATTTT. It codes for CSATTSGNADTQYF.